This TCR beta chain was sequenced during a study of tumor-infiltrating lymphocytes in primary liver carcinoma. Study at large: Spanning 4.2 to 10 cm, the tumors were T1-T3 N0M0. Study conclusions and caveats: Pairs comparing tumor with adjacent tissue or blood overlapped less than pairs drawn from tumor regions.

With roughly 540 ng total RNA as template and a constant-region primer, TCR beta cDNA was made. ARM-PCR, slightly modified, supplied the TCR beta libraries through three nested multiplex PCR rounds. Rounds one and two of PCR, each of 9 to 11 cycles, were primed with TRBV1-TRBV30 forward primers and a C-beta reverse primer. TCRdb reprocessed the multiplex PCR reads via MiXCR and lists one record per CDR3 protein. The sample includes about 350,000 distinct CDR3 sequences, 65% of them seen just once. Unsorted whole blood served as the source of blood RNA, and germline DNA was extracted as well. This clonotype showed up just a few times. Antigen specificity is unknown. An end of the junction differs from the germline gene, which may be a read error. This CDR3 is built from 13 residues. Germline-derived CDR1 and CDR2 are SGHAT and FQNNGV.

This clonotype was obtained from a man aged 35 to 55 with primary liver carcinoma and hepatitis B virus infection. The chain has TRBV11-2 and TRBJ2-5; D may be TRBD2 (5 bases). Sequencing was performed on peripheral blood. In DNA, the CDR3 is TGTACCAGCAGTTTCCAACGGGGAGAGACCCAGCACTTC. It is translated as CTSSFQRGETQHF.